Each of the 14 T cell receptor beta chains below was sequenced from the same sample in a study of blood T cell repertoires in COVID-19. Here immunoSEQ multiplex PCR was the method, and the copy in TCRdb shows in-frame clones only, minus some. The repertoire holds 130,000 or so clones, with around 90% as singletons. What was sequenced was peripheral blood. These TCRs come from a woman between 55 and 75 years old with acute or convalescent COVID-19.

CDR3 sequence: CAWSLTGAGNTIYF. CDR3 DNA sequence: TGTGCCTGGAGCTTGACAGGGGCAGGAAACACCATATATTTT. J is TRBJ1-3 and V is TRBV30; 8 nucleotides line up with TRBD1. The CDR3 loop spans 14 amino acids. CDR1 and CDR2 (germline): GTSNPN, SVGIG (reference sequence). J was trimmed by 4 bases and V by 3 bases; bases with no gene match: 5.

This clone occurred once. V gene TRBV7-2 combines with J gene TRBJ2-5; 11 bases are a match to TRBD2. Unmatched junction bases numbered 4, after V lost 5 bases and J lost 5 bases. The CDR3 is 14 amino acids. Germline CDR1 SGHTA, CDR2 FQGNSA. CDR3 in DNA: TGTGCCAGCAGCACCTCTAGCGGGGGGGAGACCCAGTACTTC. This sequence encodes CASSTSSGGETQYF.

This chain uses TRBV19 with TRBJ2-2, with D possibly matching TRBD1 (5 bases). V was cut by 3 bases and J by 5 bases, with 16 bases left in between. The CDR3 runs 16 residues. The germline CDR1 and CDR2 sequences are LNHDA and SQIVND (reference sequence). The CDR3 DNA reads TGTGCCAGTAGTATGAATGGGGCAGGGTTGACCGGGGAGCTGTTTTTT. This encodes CASSMNGAGLTGELFF.

The J gene is TRBJ1-2, the V gene TRBV2; 11 nucleotides match TRBD1. V dropped 4 bases and J dropped 8; count of bases not matched to a gene: 9. The germline V gene has CDR1 SNHLY and CDR2 FYNNEI. The CDR3 extends over 15 amino acids. The CDR3 is CASSARGQGARGYTF. In nucleotides, the CDR3 is TGTGCCAGCAGTGCCCGTGGACAGGGGGCTCGCGGCTACACCTTC.

This chain links TRBV19 with TRBJ2-3, with D tentatively TRBD2 (5 bases). V was clipped by 8 bases and J by 3 bases, with 15 bases between them. This CDR3 is built from 14 residues. Germline CDR1 LNHDA, CDR2 SQIVND (reference sequence). This chain's CDR3 is CASGLRGRTDTQYF. The CDR3 DNA reads as TGTGCCAGTGGGCTACGGGGTAGAACAGATACGCAGTATTTT.

Details on this clone: Mismatch with germline at one junction end may stem from a read error. The chain is built from TRBV7-7 and TRBJ2-1, with TRBD1 identical over 9 bases. The CDR3 is made up of 16 amino acids. Germline lookup yields CDR1 SSHAT and CDR2 FNYEAQ (reference sequence). CDR3 DNA: TGTGCTAGCAGCCAGTACGCCGGGACAGGGAACAATGAGCAGTTCTTC. This codes for CASSQYAGTGNNEQFF.

The chain couples TRBV10-2 to TRBJ2-2; D not certain. With 8 bases removed from V and 0 bases from J, the gap between germline ends came to 13 bases. There are 15 residues in the CDR3. CDR1 is WSHSY and CDR2 is SAAADI in the germline V gene. The CDR3, as DNA: TGCGCCAGCTTCTCCCTGTTCGCGAACACCGGGGAGCTGTTTTTT. Translated, it gives CASFSLFANTGELFF.

The chain links TRBV5-1 to TRBJ2-3, with a possible D match to TRBD1 (5 bases). Germline lookup yields CDR1 SGHRS and CDR2 YFSETQ. V shed 0 bases and J shed 0 bases, with 8 bases lying between them. CDR3 length equals 15 residues. This chain's CDR3 is CASSLGQLSTDTQYF. DNA of the CDR3: TGCGCCAGCAGCTTGGGACAGCTTAGCACAGATACGCAGTATTTT.

This clone occurred once. The chain couples TRBV15 to TRBJ1-1, with 7 bases fitting TRBD1. J lost 0 bases, V lost 3 bases, and 13 bases had no gene match. The CDR3 sequence is 18 residues long. Germline V lookup: CDR1 LNHNV, CDR2 YYDKDF (reference sequence). Here the CDR3 DNA reads TGTGCCACCAGCAGGAGAGACAGGGTTCGGGGGATGAACACTGAAGCTTTCTTT. Translated: CATSRRDRVRGMNTEAFF.

This clone has only a few counts. This sequence joins TRBV2 and TRBJ2-1; perhaps TRBD2 as D (5 bases). The V gene's germline CDR1 is SNHLY and CDR2 FYNNEI. V was shortened by 11 bases and J by 3 bases, with 11 bases between the two germline ends. The CDR3 spans 12 residues. The CDR3, as DNA: TGTGCCGGGGTCCGGGACTACAATGAGCAGTTCTTC. Translating gives CAGVRDYNEQFF.

The chain is built from TRBV6-5 and TRBJ2-1; 8 nucleotides align to TRBD2. The CDR3 has 16 amino acids. J gave up 5 bases and V 0 bases, and 6 bases lay outside the gene matches. Germline V gene data show CDR1 as MNHEY and CDR2 as SVGAGI. CDR3 nucleotides: TGTGCCAGCAGTTACTCGATAGCGGGGACGAACAATGAGCAGTTCTTC. It yields the protein CASSYSIAGTNNEQFF.

This rearrangement joins TRBV4-2 to TRBJ2-5; D may be TRBD1 (5 bases). Looked up from germline, CDR1 is LGHNA and CDR2 is YNFKEQ. The V end was cut by 5 bases, the J end by 5 bases, with 12 bases between. The CDR3 is made up of 13 amino acids. CDR3 sequence reads: CASSTRVGETQYF. The CDR3 region has the DNA TGTGCCAGCAGCACCAGGGTTGGCGAGACCCAGTACTTC.

The CDR3 region has the DNA TGTGCCACCAGTGATTTCCACAGGGGTGAGCGGCCCCAGCATTTT. Its translation: CATSDFHRGERPQHF. The V gene is TRBV24-1, the J gene TRBJ1-5, with 7 bases that match TRBD1. This CDR3 comprises 15 residues. V shed 1 base, J shed 9 bases, and the junction held 8 bases outside the gene matches. Germline assignment: CDR1 KGHDR and CDR2 SFDVKD.

The chain has TRBV7-2 and TRBJ2-3; D is uncertain. This CDR3 is built from 13 residues. The germline V and J ends were trimmed by 3 bases and 4 bases, with 8 bases remaining between them. Germline V gene lookup returns CDR1 SGHTA and CDR2 FQGNSA. Here the CDR3 DNA reads TGTGCCAGCAGCTTCTATCAGGCAGATACGCAGTATTTT. This gives the protein CASSFYQADTQYF. The whole variable domain, filled in from reference TRBV7-2 and TRBJ2-3, reads GAGVSQSPSNKVTEKGKDVELRCDPISGHTALYWYRQSLGQGLEFLIYFQGNSAPDKSGLPSDRFSAERTGGSVSTLTIQRTQQEDSAVYLCASSFYQADTQYFGPGTRLTVL.